This TCR beta chain was identified during a study of response to subunit inactivated influenza vaccine. One entry per CDR3 protein, called by TCRdb with MiXCR from the RT-PCR reads. The sample lists 710,000 or so distinct CDR3 sequences, less than 20% occurring once. Remarks on this clonotype: What it recognizes is unknown.

The V and J ends lost 7 bases and 8 bases, in that order; junction bases with no gene match: 10. This CDR3 spans 13 amino acids. Germline V gene data show CDR1 as MDHEN and CDR2 as SYDVKM. The study, taken as a whole, reports: Authors proposed each seasonal influenza vaccination draws in few new T cells.

This receptor was identified in a man in his fifties who received an inactivated influenza vaccine. The chain couples TRBV28 to TRBJ1-1; 7 nucleotides align to TRBD1. The source was PBMCs from blood, collected 11 to 12 days after vaccination. CDR3 bases: TGTGCCAGCAACGCCCCGGGACAGAGAGAAGCTTTCTTT. Translating gives CASNAPGQREAFF.